Below are 18 T cell receptor beta chains sequenced from a single sample in a study of blood T cell repertoires in COVID-19. Only in-frame clones appear in the TCRdb table, and some are missing; sequencing was by immunoSEQ multiplex PCR. The sample shows about 42,000 clones, under 90% of them seen only once. The sample comprised peripheral blood. The receptors come from a human donor in a cohort sampled during active COVID-19.

This sequence joins TRBV2 and TRBJ1-6; D is unresolved. V shed 2 bases and J shed 7 bases, with 9 bases lying between them. This CDR3 is 14 amino acids long. Germline CDR1 and CDR2: SNHLY and FYNNEI. The CDR3 region is CASSELTYNSPLHF. The CDR3 bases are TGTGCCAGCAGTGAATTGACATACAATTCACCCCTCCACTTT.

About this clone: The junction does not match germline at one end; this may be a read error. This chain joins TRBV7-9 and TRBJ1-2; tentative D call: TRBD1 (6 bases). The germline V gene encodes CDR1 SEHNR and CDR2 FQNEAQ (reference sequence). The length of the CDR3 is 13 residues. The CDR3 is CASSYGQPGHPLF. The CDR3, as DNA: TGTGCCAGCAGCTATGGACAGCCGGGCCATCCCCTTTTC.

This chain joins TRBV5-5 and TRBJ1-5; 7 bases match TRBD1. The CDR3 covers 16 residues. After removal of 1 base from V and 0 bases from J, the junction contained 4 bases not matched to a gene. Per the germline V gene, CDR1 is SGHKS and CDR2 is YYEKEE (reference sequence). The DNA for the CDR3 is TGTGCCAGCAGCTTGCAGACAGGGATTAGCAATCAGCCCCAGCATTTT. Translation gives CASSLQTGISNQPQHF.

This sequence joins TRBV5-5 and TRBJ1-3, with D tentatively TRBD1 (6 bases). Trimming left V 5 bases short and J 8 bases short, with 17 bases between. CDR3 length equals 14 residues. Germline-derived CDR1 and CDR2 are SGHKS and YYEKEE (reference sequence). CDR3 in DNA: TGTGCCAGCAGTCCCGGGACAAGAGGCGACACCATATATTTT. Protein sequence: CASSPGTRGDTIYF.

The rearrangement joins TRBV11-3 to TRBJ2-7; D ambiguous. CDR3 length: 12 amino acids. V shed 0 bases and J shed 6 bases, with 6 bases lying between them. Germline V gives CDR1 SGHNT, CDR2 YENEEA. The CDR3 sequence is CASSLDNSEQYF. CDR3 bases: TGTGCCAGCAGCTTAGATAACAGCGAGCAGTACTTC.

The chain combines TRBV12-3 or TRBV12-4 with TRBJ2-7; D may be TRBD1 (5 bases). This CDR3 contains 12 residues. The ends were cut back, 6 bases at V and 5 bases at J, with 11 bases in the middle. The CDR3 nucleotides read TGTGCCAGCAGGGGGCCTCTTGACGAGCAGTACTTC. It specifies CASRGPLDEQYF.

V and J are TRBV19 and TRBJ2-7, with D possibly being TRBD1 (5 bases). The germline CDR1 and CDR2 sequences are LNHDA and SQIVND (reference sequence). V was trimmed by 10 bases and J by 0 bases, leaving 10 bases between them. CDR3 length: 12 residues. The CDR3 sequence is CATRQSSYEQYF. The CDR3 DNA reads TGTGCCACACGACAGTCCTCCTACGAGCAGTACTTC.

This clone showed up just a few times. The genes are TRBV7-8 and TRBJ2-7, with TRBD1 matching over 8 bases. Germline lookup yields CDR1 SGHVS and CDR2 FQNEAQ. CDR3 length equals 16 residues. Unmatched junction bases numbered 8, after V lost 0 bases and J lost 4 bases. CDR3 coding DNA: TGTGCCAGCAGCTTAGCGGCACAGGGGGACTCGTACGAGCAGTACTTC. Its protein product is CASSLAAQGDSYEQYF.

The genes are TRBV9 and TRBJ1-1, with D uncertain. CDR1 is SGDLS, CDR2 YYNGEE, per germline. V was trimmed by 3 bases and J by 3 bases, leaving 6 bases between them. The CDR3 contains 12 residues. The CDR3 reads CASSERDTEAFF. The CDR3 nucleotides are TGTGCCAGCAGCGAGAGGGACACTGAAGCTTTCTTT.

The rearrangement joins TRBV29-1 to TRBJ1-3, with D hard to call. V shed 1 base and J shed 4 bases, with 14 bases lying between them. Germline V gene data show CDR1 as SQVTM and CDR2 as ANQGSEA. The CDR3 contains 15 residues. The CDR3 reads CSVEGLPGKGNTIYF. In DNA, the CDR3 is TGCAGCGTTGAAGGCCTTCCGGGAAAAGGAAACACCATATATTTT.

The genes are TRBV4-2 and TRBJ1-2, with D tentatively TRBD1 (5 bases). The CDR3 is made up of 17 amino acids. Germline assignment: CDR1 LGHNA and CDR2 YNFKEQ. V shed 0 bases and J shed 8 bases, with 22 bases lying between them. CDR3 DNA: TGTGCCAGCAGCCAAGATTCGGGTACTCGGGCTGGGGGGGGCTACACCTTC. Encoded protein: CASSQDSGTRAGGGYTF.

The chain joins TRBV5-6 to TRBJ1-2; D not resolved. The V end lost 0 bases, the J end lost 7 bases, and 7 bases lay between the germline ends. CDR1 SGHDT and CDR2 YYEEEE come from the germline V gene. The CDR3 length is 12 residues. The CDR3 is CASSLGSGGYTF. DNA for the CDR3: TGTGCCAGCAGCTTGGGTTCGGGTGGCTACACCTTC.

The chain recombines TRBV7-9 with TRBJ2-1; maybe TRBD2 (5 bases). Germline values: CDR1 SEHNR, CDR2 FQNEAQ (reference sequence). V was pared by 8 bases and J by 7 bases, with 9 bases between. The CDR3 has 11 amino acids. The CDR3 bases are TGTGCCAGCCGGGGTCAGAATGAGCAGTTCTTC. Encoded protein: CASRGQNEQFF. The entire variable domain, with the rest obtained from reference TRBV7-9 and TRBJ2-1, is as follows: DTGVSQNPRHKITKRGQNVTFRCDPISEHNRLYWYRQTLGQGPEFLTYFQNEAQLEKSRLLSDRFSAERPKGSFSTLEIQRTEQGDSAMYLCASRGQNEQFFGPGTRLTVL.

V is TRBV25-1 and J is TRBJ1-5; 7 bases match TRBD1. The V and J ends lost 4 bases and 11 bases, in that order; junction bases with no gene match: 5. The V gene's germline CDR1 is MGHDK and CDR2 SYGVNS. This CDR3 is built from 12 residues. The chain's CDR3 is CASSGTGFSQHF. The CDR3 nucleotides are TGTGCCAGCAGTGGGACAGGTTTCTCCCAGCATTTT. Complete variable domain (other parts from reference TRBV25-1 and TRBJ1-5): EADIYQTPRYLVIGTGKKITLECSQTMGHDKMYWYQQDPGMELHLIHYSYGVNSTEKGDLSSESTVSRIRTEHFPLTLESARPSHTSQYLCASSGTGFSQHFGDGTRLSIL.

Written as DNA, the CDR3 is TGTGCCAGCAGCTTAGTAGGCAGGGGAATGAGCACTGAAGCTTTCTTT. It specifies CASSLVGRGMSTEAFF. The chain carries TRBV11-2 and TRBJ1-1, with D possibly matching TRBD1 (6 bases). Germline assignment: CDR1 SGHAT and CDR2 FQNNGV. Trimming stripped 1 base from V and 4 bases from J, with 16 bases between. The CDR3 has 16 amino acids.

The rearrangement joins TRBV6-5 to TRBJ2-7; 9 bases are shared with TRBD1. Trimming removed 11 bases from V and 0 bases from J; junction bases left unmatched: 8. The germline CDR1 and CDR2 sequences are MNHEY and SVGAGI. The CDR3 is made up of 14 amino acids. CDR3 nucleotide sequence: TGTGCCGGACACCCGGGACAGGGCTCCTACGAGCAGTACTTC. Protein: CAGHPGQGSYEQYF.

The chain carries TRBV27 and TRBJ1-5; 9 nucleotides agree with TRBD1. The ends lost 6 bases at V and 0 bases at J; junction bases unmatched: 6. Germline loops: CDR1 MNHEY, CDR2 SMNVEV (reference sequence). This CDR3 region has 16 residues. In DNA, the CDR3 is TGTGCCAGCAGCCGGACAGGGGCCGATAGCAATCAGCCCCAGCATTTT. Amino acid sequence: CASSRTGADSNQPQHF.

The gene calls are TRBV18 and TRBJ1-2; TRBD1 aligns across 10 bases. The V gene's germline CDR1 is KGHSH and CDR2 LQKENI. Trimming at V came to 3 bases and at J to 8 bases, leaving 3 bases not matched to a gene. There are 13 residues in the CDR3. Here the CDR3 reads CASSPDRGSGYTF. The CDR3 region has the DNA TGTGCCAGCTCACCGGACAGGGGGTCGGGCTACACCTTC.